This T cell receptor beta chain was recorded in a study of T cell repertoires in cytomegalovirus infection. For the study at large: The authors used CMV epitopes that were HLA-C-restricted (recently identified) and HLA-B-restricted (well studied).

Study-wide results and caveats: Identification of carriers of CMV plus the relevant HLA was performed using cumulative public TCR beta family frequency. Across the ex vivo response, the dominant clonotypes were HLA-C-restricted CMV-specific TCR beta clonotypes.

Germline V lookup: CDR1 SGHTA, CDR2 FQGNSA. J gave up 5 bases and V 4 bases, and 8 bases lay outside the gene matches. The CDR3 has 16 amino acids. Each CDR3 protein gets one entry after TCRdb re-called the reads with MiXCR. Of roughly 180,000 distinct CDR3 sequences listed, about a fifth are singletons. This clonotype was counted only a few times. Its antigen is as yet unknown. The origin of this receptor is a human donor in good health (CMV status not recorded). Some clones in this sample may be carry-over from other donors' samples. Sequencing was performed on CD8+ T cells from cultured PBMCs, taken from culture after CMV antigen stimulation. The chain is built from TRBV7-2 and TRBJ1-6; 7 positions agree with TRBD1. The CDR3 spells CASSSGMGQNNSPLHF. CDR3 in DNA: TGTGCCAGCAGCTCCGGTATGGGACAGAATAATTCACCCCTCCACTTT.